This T cell receptor (beta chain) was sequenced during a study of T cells in Graves' hyperthyroidism and ophthalmopathy. This clonotype has a count of ten or more. V shed 4 bases and J shed 0 bases, with 12 bases lying between them. The CDR3 totals 14 residues. Per germline, CDR1 DFQATT and CDR2 SNEGSKA (reference sequence). RNA transcripts gave rise to amplified TCR beta CDR3 regions. Initially, a first-round RT-PCR of the TCR CDR3 employed the HTBI primer set. TCRdb reanalysed the multiplex PCR reads using MiXCR and keeps one entry per CDR3 protein. The table records around 240,000 distinct CDR3 sequences, about 15% of them present only once.

The TCR was taken from a woman aged 18 to 35 with Graves' ophthalmopathy. The V gene is TRBV20-1, the J gene TRBJ1-1, with D possibly matching TRBD1 (5 bases). Sequenced material: blood. The CDR3 sequence: CSATRDGMNTEAFF. For the CDR3, the DNA is TGCAGTGCTACCCGGGACGGGATGAACACTGAAGCTTTCTTT.